This TCR beta chain was sequenced for a study of T-cell memory formation after mild COVID-19. Study-wide results and limits: Cross-reactive memory seemingly joined, as some responding clones were found in pre-infection memory. A second wave of clones peaked on day 37, and their SARS-CoV-2 specificity went unconfirmed.

This clonotype has a count of ten or more. As yet, its antigen is unknown. UMIs and sample barcodes were carried by the TCR alpha and TCR beta cDNA libraries that 5'RACE produced using constant-segment primers. Using its own MiXCR run on the 5' RACE reads, TCRdb lists one record per CDR3 protein. The sample includes some 46,000 distinct CDR3 sequences, approximately 7% of them seen just once. Sequencing was carried out using PBMCs or a T cell subset sorted from them (not recorded which). This TCR came from an adult who had mild COVID-19 (a few samples of this study predate the infection). Cell type and time point are not known.

CDR3 nucleotide sequence: TGCGCCAGCAGCCGGGGGGGCGGGACGAGCTCCTACAATGAGCAGTTCTTC. Protein product: CASSRGGGTSSYNEQFF. This chain joins TRBV5-1 and TRBJ2-1, with 8 bases identical to TRBD2. This CDR3 region has 17 residues. CDR1 is SGHRS and CDR2 is YFSETQ in the germline V gene. The trim removed 4 bases at V and 0 bases at J, leaving 9 bases unmatched. Together with reference TRBV5-1 and TRBJ2-1, the CDR3 gives the full variable domain: KAGVTQTPRYLIKTRGQQVTLSCSPISGHRSVSWYQQTPGQGLQFLFEYFSETQRNKGNFPGRFSGRQFSNSRSEMNVSTLELGDSALYLCASSRGGGTSSYNEQFFGPGTRLTVL.